What follows are 12 T cell receptor beta chains derived from one specimen sequenced in a study of blood T cell repertoires in COVID-19. Sequencing used immunoSEQ multiplex PCR; TCRdb keeps in-frame clones, though not all of them. The sample lists roughly 200,000 clones, roughly 80% occurring once. Sequenced: peripheral blood. The receptors here all came from a woman in her 70s with acute or convalescent COVID-19.

The rearrangement uses TRBV2 and TRBJ1-5, with 11 bases matching TRBD1. The V and J ends lost 5 bases and 7 bases, in that order; junction bases with no gene match: 10. The V gene's germline CDR1 is SNHLY and CDR2 FYNNEI. The length of the CDR3 is 16 residues. For the CDR3, the DNA is TGTGCCAGCAGTAGAGACCGGACAGGGGGCGGACAGCCCCAGCATTTT. Its protein product is CASSRDRTGGGQPQHF.

This chain links TRBV3-1 (or the pseudogene TRBV3-2) with TRBJ1-2; maybe TRBD1 (5 bases). Trimming stripped 2 bases from V and 7 bases from J, with 14 bases between. Germline lookup yields CDR1 LGHDT and CDR2 YNNKEL (reference sequence). CDR3 size: 14 residues. CDR3 residues: CASSQPGGGVGYTF. CDR3 sequence (DNA): TGTGCCAGCAGCCAACCTGGAGGAGGGGTTGGCTACACCTTC.

V gene TRBV28 combines with J gene TRBJ1-2, with D possibly being TRBD1 (6 bases). Germline V gene sequence: CDR1 MDHEN, CDR2 SYDVKM. This CDR3 spans 14 amino acids. Trimming removed 6 bases from V and 4 bases from J, with 15 bases in between. CDR3 residues: CASRVNGGLYGYTF. CDR3 sequence (DNA): TGTGCCAGCAGGGTGAATGGGGGCCTCTATGGCTACACCTTC.

This clone was detected once. The V gene is TRBV28, the J gene TRBJ1-6; 9 bases line up with TRBD1. Trimming at V came to 7 bases and at J to 10 bases, leaving 14 bases not matched to a gene. Per germline, CDR1 MDHEN and CDR2 SYDVKM. The CDR3 length is 16 residues. The CDR3 DNA reads TGTGCCAGCACCCGAATCCCGGGACAGGGAAGGTCACCCCTCCACTTT. Its translation is CASTRIPGQGRSPLHF.

CDR3 nucleotide sequence: TGTGCCAGCAGCTTAGCCCCGGATACGCAGTATTTT. Translation gives CASSLAPDTQYF. The chain uses TRBV7-2 and TRBJ2-3; no firm D call. Trimming took 0 bases from V and 6 from J, leaving 4 bases between them. The CDR3 contains 12 residues. From germline, CDR1 is SGHTA and CDR2 FQGNSA.

V is TRBV28 and J is TRBJ2-7; possibly TRBD1 for D (5 bases). Germline V lookup: CDR1 MDHEN, CDR2 SYDVKM. V was cut by 2 bases and J by 6 bases, with 17 bases left in between. The CDR3 contains 15 residues. CDR3 residues: CASSLGRGPKTEQYF. The DNA for the CDR3 is TGTGCCAGCAGTTTAGGTAGGGGCCCAAAGACCGAGCAGTACTTC.

This chain joins TRBV6-5 and TRBJ2-5; 8 bases agree with TRBD1. The ends lost 0 bases at V and 7 bases at J; junction bases unmatched: 7. CDR1 is MNHEY and CDR2 is SVGAGI in the germline V gene. This CDR3 has 15 residues. This CDR3 is CASSYSAGGFVTQYF. CDR3 DNA sequence: TGTGCCAGCAGTTACTCGGCAGGGGGCTTCGTGACCCAGTACTTC.

The V and J genes are TRBV11-2 and TRBJ1-2; D is ambiguous. Germline V lookup: CDR1 SGHAT, CDR2 FQNNGV. Trimming left V 0 bases short and J 6 bases short, with 11 bases between. The CDR3 is 14 amino acids. CDR3 in DNA: TGTGCCAGCAGCTTAGATCTAGGGAGGGATGGCTACACCTTC. It specifies CASSLDLGRDGYTF.

V gene TRBV18 combines with J gene TRBJ2-3; the D is unclear. Trimming removed 1 base at V and 5 bases at J, with 7 bases between. Germline V gene data show CDR1 as KGHSH and CDR2 as LQKENI. The CDR3 length is 13 residues. The CDR3: CASSPRWLDTQYF. The CDR3 DNA is TGTGCCAGCTCACCACGGTGGCTAGATACGCAGTATTTT.

The chain combines TRBV30 with TRBJ2-7, with 9 bases matching TRBD1. Germline CDR1 and CDR2: GTSNPN and SVGIG (reference sequence). This CDR3 spans 15 amino acids. V lost 5 bases and J lost 5; bases outside the gene matches: 13. CDR3 protein: CAWLTPGTGLHEQYF. CDR3 in DNA: TGTGCCTGGCTAACTCCCGGGACAGGGCTTCACGAGCAGTACTTC.

The chain carries TRBV5-8 and TRBJ2-7; D is unresolved. Trimming pared 4 bases from V and 7 bases from J, leaving 21 bases between. This CDR3 is built from 15 residues. Germline V gene sequence: CDR1 SGHTS, CDR2 YDEGEE. The CDR3 coding sequence is TGTGCCAGCAGCAGGAGACTGGGTACCCACCCGGAGCAGTACTTC. Its protein product is CASSRRLGTHPEQYF.

For this clone: At one end the junction does not follow the germline gene, possibly because of a read error. This sequence joins TRBV20-1 and TRBJ2-3; D possibly corresponds to TRBD2 (6 bases). CDR1 DFQATT and CDR2 SNEGSKA come from the germline V gene (reference sequence). CDR3 length equals 11 residues. The CDR3: CSASVTDTQYF. Here the CDR3 DNA reads TGCAGCGCTAGCGTCACAGATACGCAGTATTTT.